The subject of this entry is one T cell receptor (beta chain). This sample is drawn from a study of cytomegalovirus exposure and HLA in healthy donors. Germline values: CDR1 SGHTA, CDR2 FQGNSA. The CDR3 is 18 residues long. The ends lost 0 bases at V and 2 bases at J; junction bases unmatched: 7. PCR was performed using 60 Vbeta and 13 Jbeta primers. Per the original methods: Roughly 10 million shared chains were among the approximately 87 million unique TCR beta chains that a later analysis counted. Assay used: immunoSEQ multiplex PCR; TCRdb lists only in-frame clones, some missing. That table furnishes V, J and clone size, whereas the DNA furnished D and trimming. With roughly 120,000 clones in the sample, the ten largest clones hold about 3.8%.

The TCR was taken from a man aged 25 to 40 in good health and CMV-seronegative. Source material: PBMCs. The rearrangement uses TRBV7-2 and TRBJ2-1; 10 nucleotides line up with TRBD2. The CDR3 bases are TGTGCCAGCAGCTTAGCGTCTAGCGGGAGCTTCACCTACAATGAGCAGTTCTTC. It encodes CASSLASSGSFTYNEQFF.